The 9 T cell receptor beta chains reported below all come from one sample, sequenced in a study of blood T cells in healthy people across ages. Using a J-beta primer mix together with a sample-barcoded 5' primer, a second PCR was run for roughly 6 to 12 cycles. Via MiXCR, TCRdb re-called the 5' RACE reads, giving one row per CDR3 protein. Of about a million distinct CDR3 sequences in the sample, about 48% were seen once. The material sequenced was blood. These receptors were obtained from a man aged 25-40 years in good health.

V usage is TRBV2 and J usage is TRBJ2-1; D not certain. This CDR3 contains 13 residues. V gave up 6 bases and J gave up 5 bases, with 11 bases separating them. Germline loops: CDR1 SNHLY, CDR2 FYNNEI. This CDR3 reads CASSPPVHNEQFF. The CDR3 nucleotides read TGTGCCAGCAGCCCCCCAGTTCACAATGAGCAGTTCTTC.

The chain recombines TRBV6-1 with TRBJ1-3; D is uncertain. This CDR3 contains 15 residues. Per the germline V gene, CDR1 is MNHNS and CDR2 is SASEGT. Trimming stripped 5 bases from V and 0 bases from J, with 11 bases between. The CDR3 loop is CASSSRRFSGNTIYF. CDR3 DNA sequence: TGTGCCAGCAGTAGTCGACGGTTCTCTGGAAACACCATATATTTT.

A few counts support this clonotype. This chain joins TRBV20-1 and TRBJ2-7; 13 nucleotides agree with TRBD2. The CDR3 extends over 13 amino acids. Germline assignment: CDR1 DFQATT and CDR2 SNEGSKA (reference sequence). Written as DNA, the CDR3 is TGCAGGGGTCCGGGACTAGCGGGATACGAGCAGTACTTC. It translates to CRGPGLAGYEQYF.

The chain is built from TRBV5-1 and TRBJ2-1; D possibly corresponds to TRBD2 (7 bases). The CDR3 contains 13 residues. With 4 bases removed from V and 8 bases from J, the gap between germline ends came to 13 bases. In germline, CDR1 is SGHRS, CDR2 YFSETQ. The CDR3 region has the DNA TGCGCCAGCAGCAAGGGGGGGGTCGATGAGCAGTTCTTC. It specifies CASSKGGVDEQFF.

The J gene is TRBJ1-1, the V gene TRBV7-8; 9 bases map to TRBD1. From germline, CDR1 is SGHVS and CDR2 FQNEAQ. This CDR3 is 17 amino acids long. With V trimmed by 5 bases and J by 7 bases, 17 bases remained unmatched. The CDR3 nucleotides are TGTGCCAGCAGCCCCCTCCCCTCCGGGACAGGGACCCTTGAAGCTTTCTTT. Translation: CASSPLPSGTGTLEAFF.

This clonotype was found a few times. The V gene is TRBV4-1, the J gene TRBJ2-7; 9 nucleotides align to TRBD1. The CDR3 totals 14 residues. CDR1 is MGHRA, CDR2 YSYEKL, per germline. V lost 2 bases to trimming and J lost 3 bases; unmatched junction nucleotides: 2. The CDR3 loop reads CASSQRDRVYEQYF. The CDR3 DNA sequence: TGCGCCAGCAGCCAAAGGGACAGGGTCTACGAGCAGTACTTC.

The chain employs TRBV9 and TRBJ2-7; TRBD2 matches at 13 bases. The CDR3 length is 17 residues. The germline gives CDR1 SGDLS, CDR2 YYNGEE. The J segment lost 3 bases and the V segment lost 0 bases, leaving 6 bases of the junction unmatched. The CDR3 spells CASSVATGTSGDYEQYF. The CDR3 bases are TGTGCCAGCAGCGTAGCCACAGGGACTAGCGGGGACTACGAGCAGTACTTC.

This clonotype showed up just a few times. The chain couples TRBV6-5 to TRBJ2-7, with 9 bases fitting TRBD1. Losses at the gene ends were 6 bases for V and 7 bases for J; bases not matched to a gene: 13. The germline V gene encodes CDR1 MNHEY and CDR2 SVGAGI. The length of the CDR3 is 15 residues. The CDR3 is CASRAPGQGVREQYF. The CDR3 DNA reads TGTGCCAGCAGAGCACCGGGACAGGGAGTAAGGGAGCAGTACTTC.

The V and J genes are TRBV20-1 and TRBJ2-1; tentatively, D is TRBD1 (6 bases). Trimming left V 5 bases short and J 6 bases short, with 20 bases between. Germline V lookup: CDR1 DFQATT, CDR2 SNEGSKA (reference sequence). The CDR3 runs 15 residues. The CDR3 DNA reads TGCAGTGCTGGGTTACTTGTTGACAGGAGCAATGAGCAGTTCTTC. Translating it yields CSAGLLVDRSNEQFF.